This TCR beta chain originates from a study of T cell repertoires in aging, cancer and after chemotherapy. Study-wide findings and caveats: Median generation probability rose over the chemotherapy interval in each cancer cohort, suggesting rebound thymic output. Healthy donors lost TCR diversity with age mainly through richness, cancer patients through richness and evenness.

Multiplex touch-down PCR with TRB-A/B primers amplified rearranged V-D-J TRB sequences. MiXCR, applied by TCRdb to the multiplex PCR reads, yields one record per CDR3 protein. The repertoire consists of a few thousand distinct CDR3 sequences, with 40% to 65% occurring once and the leading ten covering about 34%. Peripheral blood genomic DNA, not sorted cells or RNA, was the template. There are 14 residues in the CDR3. V lost 5 bases and J lost 4, with 12 bases in between. Germline values: CDR1 PRHDT, CDR2 FYEKMQ (reference sequence). As for this clonotype: Antigen: not known.

This clonotype was obtained from a human donor with a blood cancer. The donor label of this sample is uncertain. Material: blood. The chain joins TRBV13 to TRBJ2-1; the D is unclear. CDR3 DNA: TGTGCCAGCAGCGCCCCGATTGATTACAATGAGCAGTTCTTC. This encodes CASSAPIDYNEQFF.